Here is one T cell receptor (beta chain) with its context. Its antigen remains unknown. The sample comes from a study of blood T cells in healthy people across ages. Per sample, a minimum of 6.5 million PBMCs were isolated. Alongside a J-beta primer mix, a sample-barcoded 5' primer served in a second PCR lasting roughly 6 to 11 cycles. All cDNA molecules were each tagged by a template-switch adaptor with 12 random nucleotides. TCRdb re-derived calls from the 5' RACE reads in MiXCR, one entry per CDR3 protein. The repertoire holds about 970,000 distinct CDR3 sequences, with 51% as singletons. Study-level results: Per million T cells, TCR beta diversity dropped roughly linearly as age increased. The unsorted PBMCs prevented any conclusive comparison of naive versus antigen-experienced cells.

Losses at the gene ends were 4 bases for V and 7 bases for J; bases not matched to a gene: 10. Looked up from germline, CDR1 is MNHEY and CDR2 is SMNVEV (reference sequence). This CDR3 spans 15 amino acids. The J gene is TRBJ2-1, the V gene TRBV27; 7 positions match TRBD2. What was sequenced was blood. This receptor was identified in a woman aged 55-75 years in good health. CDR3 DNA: TGTGCCAGCAGTTGGGGACGAGCGGGACTAAATGAGCAGTTCTTC. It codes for CASSWGRAGLNEQFF.